These T cell receptor beta chains were read from a single sample in a study of blood T cells in healthy people across ages. Each CDR3 protein is one row after TCRdb ran MiXCR on the 5' RACE reads. The table lists over a million distinct CDR3 sequences, less than 25% of them singletons, with 0.75% in the top ten. The same sample was also studied in work on T cells of mothers and their children.

The sequencing sample was made of blood. These receptors came from a girl aged 2 to 9 in good health. The CDR3 runs from the conserved cysteine through the conserved F or W. The D gene is left open where the match is weak. Clone size is stated in some rows and not others, as once, few, many or a class when expanded.

clone_size j_call d_call v_call cdr3_nt cdr3_aa
few TRBJ2-1 TRBD1 TRBV29-1 TGCAGCGTTGAGGGGGACAGGGAGGAGCAGTTCTTC CSVEGDREEQFF
NA TRBJ2-3 NA TRBV7-2 TGTGCCAGCAGCTTCGAGACCAAGCAGTATTTT CASSFETKQYF
few TRBJ2-6 NA TRBV29-1 TGCAGCGTTACTGGACGGGACTCTGGGGCCAACGTCCTGGCTTTC CSVTGRDSGANVLAF
NA TRBJ2-2 NA TRBV5-1 TGCGCCAGCAGAGTCCAAGGTCCCGGGGAGCTGTTTTTT CASRVQGPGELFF
few TRBJ2-3 NA TRBV20-1 TGCAGTGCTCCGCTAATCACAGATACGCAGTATTTT CSAPLITDTQYF
few TRBJ1-2 NA TRBV29-1 TGCAGCGTTGACCCGATTGGGACGATGGGCTACACCTTC CSVDPIGTMGYTF
NA TRBJ2-5 NA TRBV20-1 TGCAGTGCTAGAGGCCCCCGGGGTCCTTGGGAGACCCAGTACTTC CSARGPRGPWETQYF
NA TRBJ2-7 NA TRBV29-1 TGCAGCGTTGAAGGTCCTACAGAGGACGAGCAGTACTTC CSVEGPTEDEQYF
few TRBJ1-1 NA TRBV5-1 TGCGCCAGCAGCTGGGATACAGGGTCCACTGAAGCTTTCTTT CASSWDTGSTEAFF
few TRBJ2-1 TRBD1 TRBV2 TGTGCCAGCAGTGGACAGGGGGCTTTCGATGAGCAGTTCTTC CASSGQGAFDEQFF
NA TRBJ2-7 TRBD2 TRBV20-1 TGCAGTGCTAGAGACGGGATGAGACTAGCCCACGAGCAGTACTTC CSARDGMRLAHEQYF
few TRBJ2-7 NA TRBV19 TGTGCCAGTAGTATAAGTTCAGGGTTGAGCTTCTACGAGCAGTACTTC CASSISSGLSFYEQYF
NA TRBJ2-2 NA TRBV4-3 TGCGCCAGCAGCCGAGGCACTGCGAACACCGGGGAGCTGTTTTTT CASSRGTANTGELFF
NA TRBJ2-5 NA TRBV12-3/TRBV12-4 TGTGCCAGCAGCCCCCTTTTATTTGGAGGACAAGAGACCCAGTACTTC CASSPLLFGGQETQYF
few TRBJ1-2 NA TRBV6-5 TGTGCCAGCACGGGACGGGTCGGGGGTGGCTACACCTTC CASTGRVGGGYTF
once TRBJ1-1 NA TRBV10-3 TGTGCCATCAGTGAGTCTGCCCGGGGATGGACTGAAGCTTTCTTT CAISESARGWTEAFF